These T cell receptor beta chains were read from a single sample in a study of blood T cell repertoires in COVID-19. The protocol was immunoSEQ multiplex PCR, while the TCRdb copy is restricted to in-frame clones and leaves out a portion. The top ten hold over 7% of the sample, which has some 200,000 clones, roughly 90% seen once. Sequences were obtained from PBMCs or T cells enriched from blood (not recorded which). The receptors originated from a young woman who had recovered from COVID-19. Both conserved end residues are part of each CDR3. A D gene is named only where the DNA matches it firmly. Only part of the rows carry a size: once, few, many, or a class if the clone is expanded.

15 TRBD1 once TRBJ1-4 TRBV5-5 CASRTGTGGNEKLFF TGTGCCAGCAGAACCGGGACAGGGGGTAATGAAAAACTGTTTTTT
13 . . TRBJ1-1 TRBV3-1/TRBV3-2 CASSQNPRGEAFF TGTGCCAGCAGCCAAAACCCCAGGGGTGAAGCTTTCTTT
16 . . TRBJ1-1 TRBV19 CASRPLSRQRNTEAFF TGTGCCAGTAGACCCCTTTCACGACAGAGGAACACTGAAGCTTTCTTT
15 TRBD1 . TRBJ2-7 TRBV4-1 CASSLSGTGGYEQYF TGCGCCAGCAGCCTCTCCGGGACAGGGGGGTACGAGCAGTACTTC
14 . . TRBJ1-2 TRBV7-9 CASSLPGHIYGYTF TGTGCCAGCAGCTTACCGGGACACATCTATGGCTACACCTTC
15 TRBD2 . TRBJ2-1 TRBV3-1/TRBV3-2 CASSLGLAINHEQFF TGTGCCAGCAGCCTCGGACTAGCGATCAACCATGAGCAGTTCTTC
13 . . TRBJ1-2 TRBV7-9 CASSLDSFYGYTF TGTGCCAGCAGCTTGGACAGTTTCTATGGCTACACCTTC
15 TRBD2 . TRBJ2-5 TRBV28 CASSITGGARETQYF TGTGCCAGCAGCATCACCGGGGGGGCCAGAGAGACCCAGTACTTC
14 TRBD2 . TRBJ2-3 TRBV27 CASGRGLPGDTQYF TGTGCCAGCGGGAGGGGCCTCCCCGGAGATACGCAGTATTTT
13 . . TRBJ1-2 TRBV12-3/TRBV12-4 CASTPQGGYGYTF TGTGCCAGCACCCCCCAGGGAGGGTACGGCTACACCTTC
13 . . TRBJ1-3 TRBV2 CASQQGRRNTIYF TGTGCCAGCCAACAGGGTAGAAGAAACACCATATATTTT
16 TRBD1 . TRBJ2-2 TRBV30 CAWSGDGTGDTGELFF TGTGCCTGGAGTGGAGATGGGACAGGGGACACCGGGGAGCTGTTTTTT
13 . . TRBJ2-2 TRBV5-4 CASIAQNTGELFF TGTGCCAGCATTGCGCAGAACACCGGGGAGCTGTTTTTT
15 . . TRBJ1-5 TRBV5-1 CASSLNPGRAQPQHF TGCGCCAGCAGCTTGAATCCTGGGAGGGCTCAGCCCCAGCATTTT
14 TRBD1 . TRBJ1-1 TRBV5-1 CASRRQGWNTEAFF TGCGCCAGCAGACGACAGGGATGGAACACTGAAGCTTTCTTT
19 TRBD2 . TRBJ2-2 TRBV5-1 CASSLEYLATSGRSGELFF TGCGCCAGCAGCTTAGAATATCTCGCGACTAGCGGGCGGTCCGGGGAGCTGTTTTTT
11 . . TRBJ1-1 TRBV29-1 CSVEWRGEAFF TGCAGCGTTGAGTGGCGGGGCGAAGCTTTCTTT
15 TRBD2 . TRBJ2-3 TRBV7-6 CASSPLAGESDTQYF TGTGCCAGCAGCCCACTAGCGGGGGAGTCAGATACGCAGTATTTT
15 . . TRBJ1-1 TRBV5-4 CASSPDLGLNTEAFF TGTGCCAGCAGCCCCGATTTGGGCCTGAACACTGAAGCTTTCTTT
15 TRBD1 . TRBJ1-1 TRBV6-5 CASNGQGWGGSEAFF TGTGCCAGCAATGGACAGGGGTGGGGAGGGTCTGAAGCTTTCTTT
15 . . TRBJ1-4 TRBV27 CASSQPRGGYEKLFF TGTGCCAGCAGCCAACCCAGGGGCGGGTATGAAAAACTGTTTTTT
15 . . TRBJ1-6 TRBV28 CASSLGSSYNSPLHF TGTGCCAGCAGTTTGGGGAGCTCCTATAATTCACCCCTCCACTTT
14 . . TRBJ1-2 TRBV6-1 CASSEGGKNYGYTF TGTGCCAGCAGTGAAGGCGGGAAGAACTATGGCTACACCTTC
16 . . TRBJ2-7 TRBV28 CASSLGGTADSYEQYF TGTGCCAGCAGTTTGGGGGGAACGGCGGACTCCTACGAGCAGTACTTC